This T cell receptor beta chain was observed in a study of T cell changes during pregnancy in multiple sclerosis. V trimming: 5 bases; J trimming: 6 bases; junction bases outside the gene matches: 12. The CDR3 loop spans 16 amino acids. Germline V gives CDR1 SGHTA, CDR2 FQGNSA. This table comes from immunoSEQ multiplex PCR, and its TCRdb copy is limited to in-frame clones, with some not included. The data show about 100,000 clones, approximately 94% seen once. The source is a female donor with multiple sclerosis, enrolled in a pregnancy study. V usage is TRBV7-2 and J usage is TRBJ2-7, with 11 bases that match TRBD1. The sequencing here drew on peripheral blood, taken before pregnancy. The DNA of the CDR3 is TGTGCCAGCAGCCCCGCGCGAGGGACAGGGGGTCGCGAGCAGTACTTC. Translated, it gives CASSPARGTGGREQYF.